The 18 T cell receptor beta chains reported below all come from one sample, sequenced in a study of cytomegalovirus exposure and HLA in healthy donors (dated by TCRdb to the late 2010s). The protocol used for the library was the immunoSEQ multiplex PCR assay. For the multiplex PCR, a mixture combining 60 forward primers for TCR Vbeta segments and 13 reverse primers for TCR Jbeta segments was used. TCRdb mirrors the immuneACCESS table, restricted to in-frame sequences. Some clones are absent from its copies; in checked studies, under half trace to an unresolved V gene, and the reason for the others is unknown. The table for this sample lists over 90,000 clones; approximately 72% of them were counted only once. Less than 3.5% of the sample rests with the top ten. The sequencing input was PBMCs. The receptor source for this set is a woman in her forties or fifties in good health and CMV-seronegative.

This clone was counted only a few times. The gene calls are TRBV19 and TRBJ2-7; 8 nucleotides align to TRBD1. V lost 5 bases, J lost 9 bases, and 9 bases stayed unmatched. This CDR3 region has 13 residues. Germline CDR1 and CDR2: LNHDA and SQIVND (reference sequence). The CDR3 spells CASSAGTGTGQYF. CDR3 sequence (DNA): TGTGCCAGTAGTGCGGGGACAGGCACAGGGCAGTACTTC.

The chain recombines TRBV12-2 with TRBJ2-2; TRBD2 is the table's D call and was not checked against the DNA. TRBV12-2 is recorded as a pseudogene. The CDR3 has 17 residues. DNA for the CDR3: TGTGCAAGTCGCTCCCTCGTGCTAGCGGGAGTGACCGGGGAGCTGTTTTTT. Its protein product is CASRSLVLAGVTGELFF.

The chain's CDR3 is CASRVNQPQHF. In DNA form, the CDR3 reads TGTGCCAGTCGGGTGAATCAGCCCCAGCATTTT. This chain joins TRBV6-4 and TRBJ1-5; D gene unclear. Deletions cut 9 bases from V and 4 bases from J, with 7 bases between. Germline V lookup: CDR1 MRHNA, CDR2 SNTAGT. The CDR3 has 11 amino acids.

The table lists this clone with a few counts. This chain joins TRBV13 and TRBJ1-1; no definite D call. CDR1 PRHDT and CDR2 FYEKMQ come from the germline V gene (reference sequence). The V end was cut by 2 bases, the J end by 2 bases, with 9 bases between. The CDR3 is made up of 14 amino acids. CDR3 residues: CASSLRTGNTEAFF. CDR3 DNA sequence: TGTGCCAGCAGCTTAAGGACGGGAAACACTGAAGCTTTCTTT.

The CDR3 sequence is CASSSNNADTQYF. The CDR3 DNA reads as TGTGCCAGCTCATCCAACAATGCAGATACGCAGTATTTT. The chain employs TRBV18 and TRBJ2-3, with no clear D. Germline CDR1 KGHSH, CDR2 LQKENI. This CDR3 has 13 residues. V lost 5 bases and J lost 4, with 10 bases in between.

This clone was recorded once. V and J are TRBV9 and TRBJ2-1, with TRBD1 as a possible D gene (5 bases). In germline, CDR1 is SGDLS, CDR2 YYNGEE. V lost 4 bases and J lost 1, with 21 bases in between. This CDR3 is built from 18 residues. CDR3 residues: CASSSRGTGIVSYNEQFF. CDR3 DNA: TGTGCCAGCAGCTCAAGGGGTACAGGAATAGTATCCTACAATGAGCAGTTCTTC.

The chain uses TRBV9 and TRBJ2-1; no clear D. Trimming shortened V by 0 bases and J by 4 bases, and 5 bases separated the two germline ends. The length of the CDR3 is 13 residues. The germline CDR1 and CDR2 sequences are SGDLS and YYNGEE. The CDR3 protein is CASSVGAYNEQFF. CDR3 sequence (DNA): TGTGCCAGCAGCGTAGGCGCTTACAATGAGCAGTTCTTC. Full variable domain (missing parts from reference TRBV9 and TRBJ2-1): DSGVTQTPKHLITATGQRVTLRCSPRSGDLSVYWYQQSLDQGLQFLIQYYNGEERAKGNILERFSAQQFPDLHSELNLSSLELGDSALYFCASSVGAYNEQFFGPGTRLTVL.

This rearrangement joins TRBV11-3 to TRBJ2-7, with 7 bases aligning to TRBD2. This CDR3 comprises 19 residues. The V gene end was trimmed by 4 bases and the J gene end by 0 bases; junction bases not matched to a gene: 18. Germline V gene sequence: CDR1 SGHNT, CDR2 YENEEA. The DNA for the CDR3 is TGTGCCAGCAGCTCAACCTTTTCTAGCGGAGTCCCCGGCTCCTACGAGCAGTACTTC. Amino acids: CASSSTFSSGVPGSYEQYF.

In this sample, this clone turned up a few times. The rearrangement joins TRBV27 to TRBJ1-1; 7 bases line up with TRBD1. The CDR3 contains 15 residues. CDR1 is MNHEY, CDR2 SMNVEV, per germline (reference sequence). The V gene end was trimmed by 6 bases and the J gene end by 4 bases; junction bases not matched to a gene: 11. The CDR3, as DNA: TGTGCCAGCAGCAAGGACAGGCCCCTGTCCACTGAAGCTTTCTTT. This translates into CASSKDRPLSTEAFF.

The rearrangement links TRBV2 to TRBJ2-7; 9 bases are a match to TRBD2. Germline loops: CDR1 SNHLY, CDR2 FYNNEI. There are 13 residues in the CDR3. The CDR3 loop is CAPETSGPLEQYF. Here the CDR3 DNA reads TGTGCACCAGAGACTAGCGGACCCCTCGAGCAGTACTTC.

The chain carries TRBV7-3 and TRBJ1-1; D perhaps matches TRBD1 (5 bases). CDR1 and CDR2 from the germline V gene are SGHTA and FQGTGA. This CDR3 comprises 15 residues. V lost 5 bases to trimming and J lost 5 bases, with 18 bases between them. CDR3 DNA sequence: TGTGCCAGCAGCCCCGGGGCGGGAAGCGGGACTGAAGCTTTCTTT. It is translated as CASSPGAGSGTEAFF.

The chain is built from TRBV5-1 and TRBJ2-7; TRBD2 aligns across 14 bases. Germline loops: CDR1 SGHRS, CDR2 YFSETQ. CDR3 size: 17 residues. J lost 6 bases, V lost 2 bases, and 10 bases had no gene match. The CDR3 region has the DNA TGCGCCAGCAGCTTACAAAGTCCCGGGACTAGCGGGGGCGAGCAGTACTTC. This translates into CASSLQSPGTSGGEQYF. Supplemented by reference TRBV5-1 and TRBJ2-7, the full variable domain reads KAGVTQTPRYLIKTRGQQVTLSCSPISGHRSVSWYQQTPGQGLQFLFEYFSETQRNKGNFPGRFSGRQFSNSRSEMNVSTLELGDSALYLCASSLQSPGTSGGEQYFGPGTRLTVT.

This rearrangement joins TRBV4-2 to TRBJ2-7, with 9 positions matching TRBD1. Trimming took 1 base from V and 5 from J; bases not matched to a gene: 12. Germline CDR1 is LGHNA and CDR2 is YNFKEQ. The CDR3 extends over 17 amino acids. The CDR3 DNA reads as TGTGCCAGCAGCCAAGGAGGTATACCGGGACAGGGAGACGAGCAGTACTTC. Residues: CASSQGGIPGQGDEQYF.

The chain links TRBV4-2 to TRBJ2-2; 7 bases are shared with TRBD2. The CDR3 contains 17 residues. Germline assignment: CDR1 LGHNA and CDR2 YNFKEQ. V was pared by 0 bases and J by 5 bases, with 9 bases of the junction left unmatched. DNA for the CDR3: TGTGCCAGCAGCCAAGATGGTTGGGAGGGAGGGACCGGGGAGCTGTTTTTT. Translated: CASSQDGWEGGTGELFF.

This rearrangement joins TRBV10-3 to TRBJ1-5, with 8 positions matching TRBD1. CDR1 is ENHRY, CDR2 SYGVKD, per germline. With V trimmed by 5 bases and J by 4 bases, 4 bases remained unmatched. This CDR3 has 14 residues. CDR3 coding DNA: TGTGCCATCAGTCCGACAGGGGAGAATCAGCCCCAGCATTTT. Protein product: CAISPTGENQPQHF.

This chain joins TRBV29-1 and TRBJ2-5, with TRBD2 matching 7 bases. Unmatched junction bases numbered 4, after V lost 4 bases and J lost 2 bases. Per germline, CDR1 SQVTM and CDR2 ANQGSEA. This CDR3 is 13 amino acids long. CDR3 amino acids: CSVAGLNQETQYF. The CDR3 region has the DNA TGCAGCGTTGCGGGACTAAATCAAGAGACCCAGTACTTC.

The CDR3 loop reads CASSQDKALAGGRADTQYF. As DNA, the CDR3 is TGCGCCAGCAGCCAAGATAAGGCACTAGCGGGGGGTCGTGCAGATACGCAGTATTTT. V usage is TRBV4-1 and J usage is TRBJ2-3, with TRBD2 identical over 12 bases. This CDR3 is built from 19 residues. Germline CDR1 is MGHRA and CDR2 is YSYEKL. V was clipped by 0 bases and J by 4 bases; unmatched bases: 11.

This clone was detected only a few times. The V and J genes are TRBV4-3 and TRBJ2-7, with a tentative D call TRBD1 (6 bases). The CDR3 loop spans 15 amino acids. The V gene lost 0 bases and the J gene lost 0 bases, with 9 bases spanning the gap. Looked up from germline, CDR1 is LGHNA and CDR2 is YSLEER. CDR3 bases: TGCGCCAGCAGCCAAGACAGGGGTCCCTCCTACGAGCAGTACTTC. Protein product: CASSQDRGPSYEQYF.